This TCR beta chain was sequenced in a study of OX40 agonist ivuxolimab in advanced cancers. Looking at the study overall: Dosing consisted of intravenous ivuxolimab at 0.01 to 10 mg/kg every 2 weeks. The study enrolled dose-escalation patients with hepatocellular carcinoma, melanoma, renal cell or head and neck cancer.

Germline V lookup: CDR1 LNHDA, CDR2 SQIVND (reference sequence). CDR3 length: 14 amino acids. The V and J ends lost 11 bases and 6 bases respectively, with 22 bases between them. General study points: At 0.1-3.0 mg/kg, partial responders had clonal expansion among the lowest observed.

Regarding this clone: The antigen remains unidentified.

Profiled with immunoSEQ multiplex PCR; TCRdb holds only in-frame clones, not every one. The sample consists of 30,000 to 40,000 clones, approximately 80% of them appearing once. This receptor was taken from an adult with an advanced solid tumor such as melanoma, head and neck, liver or kidney cancer. J is TRBJ1-2 and V is TRBV19, with TRBD1 as a possible D gene (6 bases). The sample in question was CD4+ or CD8+ T cells sorted from blood, obtained in a trial of the OX40 agonist ivuxolimab. This CDR3 reads CAVQNPGQLNGYTF. CDR3 nucleotides: TGTGCCGTTCAAAACCCGGGACAACTTAATGGCTACACCTTC. The variable domain in full, completed from reference TRBV19 and TRBJ1-2, reads DGGITQSPKYLFRKEGQNVTLSCEQNLNHDAMYWYRQDPGQGLRLIYYSQIVNDFQKGDIAEGYSVSREKKESFPLTVTSAQKNPTAFYLCAVQNPGQLNGYTFGSGTRLTVV.